The 28 T cell receptor beta chains below come from one sample, sequenced in a study of blood T cell repertoires in COVID-19. The assay was immunoSEQ multiplex PCR, and TCRdb's table has in-frame clones only and misses some. The table has 160,000 or so clones, 89% seen once; the top ten hold around 2.9%. The sequencing sample was made of peripheral blood. The receptors stem from a man between 60 and 75 years old with acute or convalescent COVID-19.

This clone was seen a single time. The rearrangement joins TRBV4-1 to TRBJ1-3; no clear D. Per the germline V gene, CDR1 is MGHRA and CDR2 is YSYEKL. The CDR3 runs 15 residues. The ends were cut back, 1 base at V and 3 bases at J, with 10 bases in the middle. As DNA, the CDR3 is TGCGCCAGCAGCCAAGTTACACAGATTGGAAACACCATATATTTT. Amino acids: CASSQVTQIGNTIYF.

The rearrangement links TRBV18 to TRBJ2-7; 8 bases fit TRBD1. V trimming: 3 bases; J trimming: 0 bases; junction bases outside the gene matches: 4. CDR1 and CDR2 (germline): KGHSH, LQKENI. CDR3 length equals 15 residues. The CDR3: CASSPLGQGSYEQYF. The CDR3 DNA is TGTGCCAGCTCACCCCTCGGACAGGGCTCCTACGAGCAGTACTTC.

The V gene is TRBV21-1, the J gene TRBJ1-5; the D segment call TRBD1 is taken from the table without a DNA check. TRBV21-1 is a pseudogene locus. The CDR3 covers 15 residues. This chain's CDR3 is CASSRGTGKNQPQHF. CDR3 nucleotides: TGTGCCAGCAGCCGTGGGACAGGGAAAAATCAGCCCCAGCATTTT.

The V call is TRBV18, the J call TRBJ2-7; 11 bases match TRBD1. CDR1 is KGHSH, CDR2 LQKENI, per germline. Unmatched junction bases numbered 4, after V lost 4 bases and J lost 5 bases. The CDR3 extends over 14 amino acids. Here the CDR3 DNA reads TGTGCCAGCTCACTGGGGGACAGGGGGGACGAGCAGTACTTC. Its translation: CASSLGDRGDEQYF. The whole variable domain, remainder taken from reference TRBV18 and TRBJ2-7, is NAGVMQNPRHLVRRRGQEARLRCSPMKGHSHVYWYRQLPEEGLKFMVYLQKENIIDESGMPKERFSAEFPKEGPSILRIQQVVRGDSAAYFCASSLGDRGDEQYFGPGTRLTVT.

The chain joins TRBV6-1 to TRBJ1-3; D is unclear. V lost 2 bases and J 5 bases, leaving 10 bases between the germline ends. Germline-derived CDR1 and CDR2 are MNHNS and SASEGT. This CDR3 is built from 14 residues. CDR3 nucleotide sequence: TGTGCCAGCAGTGAACAGCCGGGGAGAAACACCATATATTTT. It encodes CASSEQPGRNTIYF.

The chain joins TRBV29-1 to TRBJ1-1; D gene uncertain. Trimming took 2 bases from V and 3 from J, leaving 13 bases between them. This CDR3 contains 14 residues. CDR1 is SQVTM, CDR2 ANQGSEA, per germline. CDR3 DNA: TGCAGCGTTGAACAACCCACCGGGGACACTGAAGCTTTCTTT. Translated: CSVEQPTGDTEAFF.

This chain connects TRBV2 to TRBJ2-5, with TRBD2 identical over 11 bases. CDR3 length equals 15 residues. The germline CDR1 and CDR2 sequences are SNHLY and FYNNEI. V gave up 6 bases and J gave up 3 bases; unmatched junction bases: 6. CDR3 sequence reads: CASSHIAGGKETQYF. The CDR3 DNA reads TGTGCCAGCAGCCATATAGCGGGGGGGAAAGAGACCCAGTACTTC.

The chain combines TRBV18 with TRBJ1-2; D not resolved. Per the germline V gene, CDR1 is KGHSH and CDR2 is LQKENI. The ends were cut back, 2 bases at V and 1 base at J, with 5 bases in the middle. The CDR3 is 13 amino acids. The DNA of the CDR3 is TGTGCCAGCTCACCAGCGGATAACTATGGCTACACCTTC. Its protein product is CASSPADNYGYTF.

The J gene is TRBJ2-6, the V gene TRBV9; 8 nucleotides line up with TRBD1. This CDR3 has 18 residues. After removal of 0 bases from V and 2 bases from J, the junction contained 7 bases not matched to a gene. The germline V gene has CDR1 SGDLS and CDR2 YYNGEE. In DNA, the CDR3 is TGTGCCAGCAGCGTAGACCCAGGGGGCGCCCCTGGGGCCAACGTCCTGACTTTC. Encoded protein: CASSVDPGGAPGANVLTF.

This chain's CDR3 is CASREQRSTEAFF. The CDR3 coding sequence is TGTGCCAGCAGAGAACAGAGAAGCACTGAAGCTTTCTTT. V usage is TRBV7-3 and J usage is TRBJ1-1; unclear D gene. The CDR3 covers 13 residues. CDR1 is SGHTA, CDR2 FQGTGA, per germline. The germline V and J ends were trimmed by 6 bases and 4 bases, with 12 bases remaining between them.

This clone is a singleton in its sample. V is TRBV20-1 and J is TRBJ2-7, with D possibly being TRBD2 (7 bases). Germline V CDR1 and CDR2: DFQATT, SNEGSKA (reference sequence). The CDR3 is 11 amino acids. V dropped 6 bases and J dropped 4 bases, with 10 bases sitting between them. The DNA for the CDR3 is TGCAGTGCCAAGGGGGGGTACGAGCAGTACTTC. Translated: CSAKGGYEQYF.

V and J are TRBV5-6 and TRBJ1-1; D is uncertain. V lost 1 base and J 12 bases, leaving 16 bases between the germline ends. This CDR3 is built from 13 residues. Germline CDR1 reads SGHDT; CDR2 reads YYEEEE. CDR3 residues: CASSLNGRPGTFF. CDR3 nucleotides: TGTGCCAGCAGCTTGAACGGCCGGCCGGGGACTTTCTTT.

V gene TRBV30 combines with J gene TRBJ2-1; D is ambiguous. The V end was cut by 0 bases, the J end by 10 bases, with 7 bases between. The length of the CDR3 is 11 residues. Germline CDR1 and CDR2: GTSNPN and SVGIG (reference sequence). The CDR3 region is CAWSVQIEQFF. CDR3 sequence (DNA): TGTGCCTGGAGTGTACAGATAGAGCAGTTCTTC.

The genes are TRBV27 and TRBJ2-2; no definite D call. V gave up 1 base and J gave up 4 bases, with 4 bases separating them. This CDR3 has 13 amino acids. Germline CDR1 and CDR2: MNHEY and SMNVEV (reference sequence). CDR3 residues: CASSLFRTGELFF. CDR3 bases: TGTGCCAGCAGTTTATTTCGCACCGGGGAGCTGTTTTTT.

The chain links TRBV2 to TRBJ1-2; 8 bases map to TRBD1. The CDR3 totals 14 residues. The V segment lost 6 bases and the J segment 4 bases; nucleotides outside the gene matches: 7. Germline-derived CDR1 and CDR2 are SNHLY and FYNNEI. The CDR3 sequence is CASRGQGLFYGYTF. The CDR3 DNA reads TGTGCCAGCAGAGGACAGGGTCTCTTCTATGGCTACACCTTC.

This clone was seen only once. The chain combines TRBV12-3 or TRBV12-4 with TRBJ1-5; 8 nucleotides agree with TRBD1. V lost 6 bases to trimming and J lost 7 bases; unmatched junction nucleotides: 5. CDR3 size: 13 residues. The CDR3 region is CASSMDRAQPQHF. The CDR3 DNA reads as TGTGCCAGCAGCATGGACAGGGCGCAGCCCCAGCATTTT.

This chain uses TRBV6-2 or TRBV6-3 with TRBJ2-1; 10 bases line up with TRBD2. The junction had 9 bases not matched to a gene; V was cut back by 0 bases and J by 7 bases. Germline V gene lookup returns CDR1 MNHEY and CDR2 SVGEGT. The CDR3 runs to 17 residues. The CDR3 here is CASSYSLWSGGANEQFF. CDR3 DNA: TGTGCCAGCAGTTACTCCCTTTGGAGCGGGGGGGCGAATGAGCAGTTCTTC.

In its sample, this clone was seen once. The chain combines TRBV13 with TRBJ1-6; weak D call: TRBD1 (5 bases). The CDR3 contains 15 residues. Per the germline V gene, CDR1 is PRHDT and CDR2 is FYEKMQ (reference sequence). V gave up 7 bases and J gave up 1 base, with 11 bases separating them. CDR3 coding DNA: TGTGCCAGCAACCGGGGGGGATCCTATAATTCACCCCTCCACTTT. The encoded protein is CASNRGGSYNSPLHF.

The V gene is TRBV7-2, the J gene TRBJ1-3; 10 bases agree with TRBD1. This CDR3 is built from 15 residues. The V segment lost 5 bases and the J segment 3 bases; nucleotides outside the gene matches: 4. Germline V gives CDR1 SGHTA, CDR2 FQGNSA. CDR3 residues: CASSGTGAGGNTIYF. In DNA form, the CDR3 reads TGTGCCAGCAGCGGGACAGGGGCAGGTGGAAACACCATATATTTT.

This chain connects TRBV5-1 to TRBJ2-1; the match to TRBD2 covers 9 bases. This CDR3 region has 17 residues. CDR1 and CDR2 (germline): SGHRS, YFSETQ. Trimming cost V 0 bases and J 2 bases; bases outside gene matches: 6. The DNA for the CDR3 is TGCGCCAGCAGCTTGGCCCCGGGACTAGCCCCCTACAATGAGCAGTTCTTC. As protein: CASSLAPGLAPYNEQFF. The variable domain in full, completed from reference TRBV5-1 and TRBJ2-1, reads KAGVTQTPRYLIKTRGQQVTLSCSPISGHRSVSWYQQTPGQGLQFLFEYFSETQRNKGNFPGRFSGRQFSNSRSEMNVSTLELGDSALYLCASSLAPGLAPYNEQFFGPGTRLTVL.

This clone was seen just once. The V call is TRBV4-1, the J call TRBJ2-7, with TRBD2 as a possible D gene (5 bases). V was pared by 4 bases and J by 2 bases, with 18 bases between. The germline gives CDR1 MGHRA, CDR2 YSYEKL. The CDR3 runs to 16 residues. The CDR3 DNA is TGCGCCAGCAGCCGCTTAACGTCGGGGAGTACCTACGAGCAGTACTTC. Amino acid sequence: CASSRLTSGSTYEQYF.

The rearrangement links TRBV25-1 to TRBJ2-1; 7 nucleotides line up with TRBD1. The junction had 1 base not matched to a gene; V was cut back by 4 bases and J by 10 bases. The CDR3 is made up of 11 amino acids. Germline V gene data show CDR1 as MGHDK and CDR2 as SYGVNS. CDR3 nucleotide sequence: TGTGCCAGCAGTGCGGACAGGGAGCAGTTCTTC. Protein sequence: CASSADREQFF. The entire variable domain, with the rest obtained from reference TRBV25-1 and TRBJ2-1, is as follows: EADIYQTPRYLVIGTGKKITLECSQTMGHDKMYWYQQDPGMELHLIHYSYGVNSTEKGDLSSESTVSRIRTEHFPLTLESARPSHTSQYLCASSADREQFFGPGTRLTVL.

The V gene is TRBV10-3, the J gene TRBJ2-3; possible D gene TRBD1, 5 bases. This CDR3 contains 16 residues. Germline V lookup: CDR1 ENHRY, CDR2 SYGVKD. The V end was cut by 0 bases, the J end by 2 bases, with 12 bases between. The CDR3 loop reads CAISESGQSLTDTQYF. The CDR3 bases are TGTGCCATCAGTGAGTCGGGGCAGAGCCTCACAGATACGCAGTATTTT.

This clone was seen a single time. The V gene is TRBV5-1, the J gene TRBJ1-2; perhaps TRBD1 as D (6 bases). CDR3 length: 14 amino acids. Per the germline V gene, CDR1 is SGHRS and CDR2 is YFSETQ. V was pared by 0 bases and J by 6 bases, with 12 bases between. CDR3 bases: TGCGCCAGCAGCTTGGCCACGGCAGGGGATGGCTACACCTTC. This translates into CASSLATAGDGYTF.

The chain is built from TRBV2 and TRBJ2-7; D possibly uses TRBD1 or TRBD2 (5 bases each). The CDR3 is made up of 13 amino acids. Germline V gene lookup returns CDR1 SNHLY and CDR2 FYNNEI. V lost 7 bases and J 3 bases, leaving 13 bases between the germline ends. The DNA for the CDR3 is TGTGCCAGCAATGAGGGGCCACACTACGAGCAGTACTTC. It translates to CASNEGPHYEQYF.

This clone was recorded only once. The chain combines TRBV6-5 with TRBJ2-7, with 8 bases matching TRBD1. The V and J ends lost 2 bases and 7 bases, in that order; junction bases with no gene match: 7. Germline lookup yields CDR1 MNHEY and CDR2 SVGAGI. The CDR3 covers 14 residues. The CDR3 is CASSYDQGAREQYF. CDR3 DNA: TGTGCCAGCAGTTACGACCAGGGGGCAAGGGAGCAGTACTTC.

The chain recombines TRBV5-1 with TRBJ2-6, with 8 bases that match TRBD1. The germline V gene has CDR1 SGHRS and CDR2 YFSETQ. Trimming cost V 4 bases and J 3 bases; bases outside gene matches: 6. This CDR3 region has 16 residues. CDR3 region: CASSPGTGGGANVLTF. The CDR3 DNA reads as TGCGCCAGCAGCCCGGGAACAGGGGGTGGGGCCAACGTCCTGACTTTC.

The chain links TRBV20-1 to TRBJ1-4; 8 nucleotides agree with TRBD1. CDR1 DFQATT and CDR2 SNEGSKA come from the germline V gene (reference sequence). This CDR3 has 13 residues. The V segment lost 3 bases and the J segment 5 bases; nucleotides outside the gene matches: 2. CDR3 protein: CSASAGGNEKLFF. CDR3 sequence (DNA): TGCAGTGCTAGTGCAGGGGGCAATGAAAAACTGTTTTTT.